This T cell receptor (beta chain) was identified in a study of read filtering for tumor transcriptome and immune sequencing. From approximately 430 ng of RNA, a library with molecular barcoded alpha/delta and beta/gamma adaptors was made. TCRdb re-called the reads with MiXCR, one entry per CDR3 protein. The sample holds fewer than 90,000 distinct CDR3 sequences, 9% to 15% seen once. This CDR3 is 17 amino acids long. Per germline, CDR1 LNHDA and CDR2 SQIVND (reference sequence). V lost 4 bases and J lost 0; bases outside the gene matches: 9. In its sample, this clonotype was seen many times. V is TRBV19 and J is TRBJ2-3; 8 nucleotides match TRBD2. Sequencing was done on a sample of a population of CD138-negative cells sorted from bone marrow. The clonotype comes from a donor at least 40 years old with multiple myeloma. This chain's CDR3 is CASSRAGGIASTDTQYF. The CDR3 nucleotides are TGTGCCAGTAGTAGGGCGGGAGGCATCGCTAGCACAGATACGCAGTATTTT.